The clone carrying this TCR beta chain was seen once. The antigen is not known. The sample comes from a study of vaccination effects on CD4 cells after COVID-19. Study conclusions and caveats: Marked clonal contraction was seen late after vaccination (in both infection- and vaccine-induced clones).

TCRdb keeps only in-frame clones here, not all; method: immunoSEQ multiplex PCR. The sample holds fewer than 40,000 clones, about 80% seen once. Antigen-specific CD4+ T cells were first expanded with viral peptide pools by the ViraFEST assay and only then sequenced. Following 10 days of culture, CD4+ T cells were isolated. The participants, recipients of two vaccine doses, got either BNT162b2 or mRNA-1273. Among the vaccine recipients, none had a prior SARS-CoV-2 infection, and nucleocapsid antibodies were negative. After 1.5 million to 2 million PBMC were placed in each well, they were cultured with approximately 9.4 IU/ml IL-2 and 10 ug/ml peptides. Germline V gene sequence: CDR1 SGHTA, CDR2 FQGTGA. The V end lost 5 bases, the J end lost 2 bases, and 20 bases lay between the germline ends. The CDR3 has 17 residues.

This TCR was sampled from a human donor who received a COVID-19 vaccine. Some clones in this sample may be carry-over from other donors' samples. The source was CD4+ T cells from PBMCs cultured with HCoV-NL63 spike peptides, collected after COVID-19 vaccination. The chain joins TRBV7-3 to TRBJ2-3; D is possibly TRBD1 or TRBD2 (6 bases each). Here the CDR3 reads CASSPFTLGGPTDTQYF. The CDR3 DNA reads TGTGCCAGCAGCCCGTTCACCTTAGGGGGGCCCACAGATACGCAGTATTTT. The full variable domain, in which reference TRBV7-3 and TRBJ2-3 provide the parts outside the CDR3, is GAGVSQTPSNKVTEKGKYVELRCDPISGHTALYWYRQSLGQGPEFLIYFQGTGAADDSGLPNDRFFAVRPEGSVSTLKIQRTERGDSAVYLCASSPFTLGGPTDTQYFGPGTRLTVL.